Below, 7 T cell receptor beta chains from the same sample are listed, as sequenced in a study of long-term antiretroviral therapy in people with HIV. With survey level as its setting, the immunoSEQ assay was v3.0. Only in-frame clones appear in the TCRdb table, and some are missing; sequencing was by immunoSEQ multiplex PCR. The profile shows 20,000 to 25,000 clones, roughly 85% of them singletons. Source: unsorted PBMCs, taken 4.1 years after starting antiretroviral therapy. The receptors were sampled from a woman between 40 and 50 years old with HIV.

The gene calls are TRBV7-9 and TRBJ2-5, with TRBD2 matching over 8 bases. Looked up from germline, CDR1 is SEHNR and CDR2 is FQNEAQ (reference sequence). This CDR3 is 12 amino acids long. V shed 5 bases, J shed 9 bases, and the junction held 5 bases outside the gene matches. This chain's CDR3 is CASSPDGRAQYF. The DNA for the CDR3 is TGTGCCAGCAGCCCCGACGGGAGGGCCCAGTACTTC.

V and J are TRBV11-2 and TRBJ2-3; the match to TRBD2 covers 7 bases. Per germline, CDR1 SGHAT and CDR2 FQNNGV. V lost 7 bases and J lost 3; bases outside the gene matches: 4. The CDR3 length is 13 residues. This CDR3 reads CASNLRETDTQYF. For the CDR3, the DNA is TGTGCCAGCAATCTGCGGGAGACAGATACGCAGTATTTT.

The genes are TRBV30 and TRBJ1-1; no clear D gene. Trimming took off 0 bases at V and 5 bases at J, with 7 bases between the two ends. The germline gives CDR1 GTSNPN, CDR2 SVGIG (reference sequence). The CDR3 totals 12 residues. The CDR3 DNA sequence: TGTGCCTGGAGTGTAAGTCTAACTGAAGCTTTCTTT. It encodes CAWSVSLTEAFF.

Here the CDR3 DNA reads TGCGCCAGCAGCTTGATAAGGGTCCCGCTAGCGGGAGGGCACAATGAGCAGTTCTTC. Its protein is CASSLIRVPLAGGHNEQFF. The chain combines TRBV5-1 with TRBJ2-1; 12 positions agree with TRBD2. V was clipped by 1 base and J by 5 bases; unmatched bases: 13. From germline, CDR1 is SGHRS and CDR2 YFSETQ. The CDR3 runs to 19 residues.

The rearrangement joins TRBV12-5 to TRBJ2-1; 7 bases line up with TRBD2. The CDR3 is made up of 16 amino acids. V gave up 4 bases and J gave up 4 bases; unmatched junction bases: 10. Germline V lookup: CDR1 LGHNT, CDR2 FRNRAP. Here the CDR3 reads CASGSSREDPYNEQFF. For the CDR3, the DNA is TGTGCTAGTGGTTCCTCTCGGGAGGACCCTTACAATGAGCAGTTCTTC.

The CDR3 DNA follows: TGTGCCATCAGCGGCGGGAGAACGGACGGGGAGCTGTTTTTT. Protein: CAISGGRTDGELFF. The chain combines TRBV10-3 with TRBJ2-2; 7 nucleotides agree with TRBD2. The germline V gene encodes CDR1 ENHRY and CDR2 SYGVKD. The trim removed 6 bases at V and 7 bases at J, leaving 8 bases unmatched. The CDR3 length is 14 residues.

V is TRBV5-6 and J is TRBJ2-1; 10 nucleotides line up with TRBD2. Germline CDR1 SGHDT, CDR2 YYEEEE. The CDR3 covers 17 residues. Trimming removed 0 bases from V and 8 bases from J; junction bases left unmatched: 11. CDR3 region: CASSLETSGLRGDEQFF. The CDR3 region has the DNA TGTGCCAGCAGCTTGGAGACTAGCGGGTTGAGGGGAGATGAGCAGTTCTTC.